The sequence of this TCR beta chain was determined in a study of shared clonotypes between healthy human individuals (dated by TCRdb to the early 2020s). Turning to the overall study: Three men and a couple of women, aged 18 to 49 years, made up the cohort. To estimate repertoire size and how much clonotype sharing occurs between individuals, the study deeply sequenced the blood TCR repertoires of roughly 5 healthy adults. For each donor, three plates each were used for CD4 naive and CD4 memory, two plates were used for CD8 naive, and one plate was used for CD8 memory. Leukapheresis yielded between about 0.8 and 8.9 billion PBMCs per donor. To increase sequencing depth and limit assay-specific biases, TCR repertoire library preparation and sequencing were carried out by different laboratories using diverse techniques. Study-wide conclusions, independent of this receptor: Naive subsets generally had larger estimated clonotype richness than memory subsets did. Pairwise subsampling led to the expectation that sequencing depth would affect the degree of clonotype sharing among donors. Approximately 5% of naive CD4, roughly 3.6% of naive CD8, about 2.5% of memory CD4, and 0.4% of memory CD8 clonotypes were shared across four donors. Even with the large sequencing depth, rarefaction of the sorted-subset datasets indicated that sequencing was incomplete. Sampling was restricted to blood, and TCR repertoires in tissues likely differ from the TCR repertoires found in blood. Because the study included only a small number of donors, the genetic and exposure-history diversity represented was limited. Clonotypes shared by all four sorted-subset donors showed higher generation probabilities than non-shared clonotypes.

About this clone itself: The antigen it binds to is not known. No base qualities exist here, and no much larger clone lies one base off it.

Using the deep immunoSEQ assay, TCR CDR3 regions were amplified from genomic DNA by multiplex PCR. Extracted genomic DNA from each cell subset was spread evenly across all wells of several immunoSEQ 96-well plates, with each plate serving as a replicate. For sorted subsets, roughly 200 ng of genomic DNA, equivalent to roughly 30,000 T cell genomes, went into each replicate PCR. Purified libraries were measured with a Qubit 3.0 fluorometer, size-checked on a Bioanalyzer 2100, and measured again with the KAPA Library Quantification kit. Each immunoSEQ 96-well plate was sequenced on its own single-read 150-cycle Illumina NextSeq 550 flow cell. In the paper's pipeline: Because the immunoSEQ output included only junctional sequences and no quality scores, the filtering could not be the same as the filtering used for full-length reads. Sequences were annotated with PyIR, a Python wrapper for IgBLAST v1.9, and V/J genes and CDR3 were assigned using IMGT germline references. Reads were filtered out if the reads had weak V/J assignments (E-value above 1e-6), no CDR3, stop codons, out-of-frame junctions, or ambiguous translated residues. V3J clonotypes were defined as sequences sharing the same inferred V gene, J gene, and CDR3 amino acid sequence. Percentage overlap between repertoires was computed as shared unique clonotypes divided by the size of the smaller repertoire. Richness of each repertoire was evaluated using RTK rarefaction, the Chao1 estimator, and Recon v2.1 estimates of unobserved clonotypes. OLGA was used to compute generation probabilities for all TCRbeta clonotypes that the gDNA method yielded from a few donors. TCRdb took this table from immuneACCESS and kept in-frame rearrangements with V and J called. Such tables lack part of the clones; where checked against another copy, unresolved V genes explain under half of the gap, and the rest is unexplained. V and J calls plus clone size are reproduced from that table; the DNA served to infer D and trimming. This sample holds some 500,000 clones; around 95% were observed only once. In total, the top ten clones hold 0.05% to 0.08% of the sample.

Including cysteine and phenylalanine, the CDR3 has 16 amino acids. The retained sequence is limited to the CDR3, 48 bases, with the frame set at the first base. Relative to germline, V is 8 bases shorter and J is 5 bases shorter, with 22 bases between their ends. In the germline V gene, CDR1 corresponds to MDHEN and CDR2 to SYDVKM. Healthy HIV-negative adults with no recently reported acute infections or vaccinations were included as donors. Only Caucasian adults living in Nashville, Tennessee, USA were represented among the donors. CD4+ T cells were enriched by magnetic negative selection, after which naive cells were positively selected on CD45RA and the negative fraction was taken as the memory subset. Blood was collected by leukapheresis, and PBMCs were isolated by Ficoll-Histopaque density gradient centrifugation and then cryopreserved in liquid nitrogen vapor phase. Analytical flow cytometry was used to check the purity and quantity of every magnetically sorted T cell population. Each sorted fraction had its genomic DNA isolated and then quantified by UV absorbance on a Nanodrop 2000c.

Sequences were obtained from naive CD4+ T cells sorted from blood. Reading the label with the study, this specimen's cell subset or site is: CD45RA+ positively selected. The receptor chain draws on TRBV28 and TRBJ1-5, with the D gene not clear enough to name. This receptor was taken from a woman aged 25-40 years in good health. The bases read TGTGCCAGCCTTTCTCGTCGGGTTAGTAATGATCAGCCCCAGCATTTT. This codes for CASLSRRVSNDQPQHF. Here the CDR3 is joined to the reference TRBV28 and TRBJ1-5 genes, and the full variable domain is: DVKVTQSSRYLVKRTGEKVFLECVQDMDHENMFWYRQDPGLGLRLIYFSYDVKMKEKGDIPEGYSVSREKKERFSLILESASTNQTSMYLCASLSRRVSNDQPQHFGDGTRLSIL.